This T cell receptor beta chain was sequenced during a study of T cell responses to AZD1222 COVID-19 vaccine. This CDR3 spans 15 amino acids. In germline, CDR1 is LGHNA, CDR2 YSLEER. V lost 3 bases and J 8 bases, leaving 19 bases between the germline ends. The method was immunoSEQ multiplex PCR; TCRdb's version includes in-frame clones alone and lacks a portion of them. The sample lists about 100,000 clones, 87% seen once, with about 16% in the top ten. The material was peripheral blood, obtained on day 0 of AZD1222 vaccination. This sequence was found in an adult in good health. This rearrangement joins TRBV4-3 to TRBJ1-2; D perhaps matches TRBD1 (6 bases). The CDR3 bases are TGCGCCAGCAGCCACACAGGGCTACGGGTGGGGGGCTACACCTTC. Translating it yields CASSHTGLRVGGYTF.